A selection of T cell receptor beta chains follows, all from one sample in a study of vaccination and CD4 T cells after COVID-19. TCRdb reprocessed the PCR reads with MiXCR, giving one entry per CDR3 protein. The repertoire holds 20,000 to 25,000 distinct CDR3 sequences, around 60% seen once, with 1.1% in the top ten. The sample was CD4+ T cells from blood, taken before SARS-CoV-2 vaccination. The receptors derive from a human donor who had recovered from COVID-19. The CDR3 runs from the conserved cysteine through the conserved F or W. A D gene is named only where the DNA matches it firmly. Not all rows give a size; the values are once, few, many and, for expanded clones, a class.

clone_size	j_call	v_call	d_call	cdr3_aa	cdr3_nt
NA	TRBJ2-5	TRBV28	NA	CASSFRASETQYF	TGTGCCAGCAGTTTTCGGGCCTCCGAGACCCAGTACTTC
few	TRBJ2-5	TRBV5-4	NA	CASSLVSGWGETQYF	TGTGCCAGCAGCTTGGTTTCCGGATGGGGAGAGACCCAGTACTTC
few	TRBJ2-3	TRBV27	NA	CASNTGKESTDTQYF	TGTGCCAGCAACACCGGGAAGGAAAGCACAGATACGCAGTATTTT
NA	TRBJ1-6	TRBV6-1	NA	CASTQGRSPLHF	TGTGCCAGCACTCAGGGGCGTTCACCCCTCCACTTT
NA	TRBJ1-5	TRBV20-1	NA	CSAQLGQPQHF	TGCAGTGCACAACTAGGGCAGCCCCAGCATTTT
NA	TRBJ2-7	TRBV28	NA	CASSLRLVYEQYF	TGTGCCAGCAGTTTAAGGTTAGTCTACGAGCAGTACTTC
NA	TRBJ1-1	TRBV20-1	TRBD1	CSAPGTGVTEAFF	TGCAGTGCTCCCGGGACAGGGGTTACTGAAGCTTTCTTT
NA	TRBJ2-5	TRBV11-2	NA	CASSPGAGGQETQYF	TGTGCCAGCAGCCCGGGGGCAGGGGGCCAAGAGACCCAGTACTTC
few	TRBJ1-5	TRBV6-2/TRBV6-3	NA	CASSEPPDRSNQPQHF	TGTGCCAGCAGTGAGCCGCCCGACAGAAGCAATCAGCCCCAGCATTTT
once	TRBJ2-5	TRBV7-7	NA	CASSLRQGQETQYF	TGTGCCAGCAGCTTAAGGCAGGGCCAAGAGACCCAGTACTTC
once	TRBJ2-7	TRBV7-9	NA	CASSLDRGGYSYEQYF	TGTGCCAGCAGCTTAGATCGTGGGGGATACTCCTACGAGCAGTACTTC
NA	TRBJ2-7	TRBV7-6	TRBD1	CASSRTGASYEQYF	TGTGCCAGCAGCCGGACAGGAGCCTCCTACGAGCAGTACTTC
NA	TRBJ2-1	TRBV18	NA	CASSPQYNEQFF	TGTGCCAGCTCACCGCAGTACAATGAGCAGTTCTTC
NA	TRBJ1-1	TRBV28	TRBD1	CASSFWDSNRHTEAFF	TGTGCCAGCAGTTTCTGGGACAGCAACCGTCACACTGAAGCTTTCTTT
NA	TRBJ1-1	TRBV10-2	NA	CASRKAQDTEAFF	TGCGCCAGCAGGAAGGCCCAGGACACTGAAGCTTTCTTT
NA	TRBJ2-7	TRBV20-1	TRBD2	CSARWTSSSYEQYF	TGCAGTGCTAGATGGACTAGCTCATCCTACGAGCAGTACTTC
NA	TRBJ2-5	TRBV2	TRBD1	CAIQRDSQETQYF	TGTGCCATCCAGAGGGACAGCCAAGAGACCCAGTACTTC
NA	TRBJ2-5	TRBV7-2	TRBD2	CASSPLGGSETQYF	TGTGCCAGCAGCCCGCTGGGGGGGAGTGAGACCCAGTACTTC
NA	TRBJ2-7	TRBV28	TRBD2	CASSFLGTTFSYEQYF	TGTGCCAGCAGTTTTCTGGGGACTACCTTCTCCTACGAGCAGTACTTC
once	TRBJ2-7	TRBV10-3	TRBD2	CAISEELAGDRPYEQYF	TGTGCCATCAGTGAGGAACTAGCGGGAGATCGGCCCTACGAGCAGTACTTC
NA	TRBJ1-1	TRBV2	NA	CASSEASGNTEAFF	TGTGCCAGCAGTGAAGCGTCCGGGAACACTGAAGCTTTCTTT
NA	TRBJ2-7	TRBV6-2/TRBV6-3	TRBD2	CASSSAGGRYNEQYF	TGTGCCAGCAGTTCCGCGGGCGGGAGGTACAACGAGCAGTACTTC
once	TRBJ1-2	TRBV7-9	NA	CASSPSGARYGYTF	TGTGCCAGCAGCCCGTCAGGGGCTCGGTATGGCTACACCTTC
few	TRBJ1-5	TRBV18	TRBD1	CASSPDRANQPQHF	TGTGCCAGCTCACCGGACAGGGCCAATCAGCCCCAGCATTTT
NA	TRBJ2-7	TRBV11-2	NA	CASSFEPGVEQYF	TGTGCCAGCAGCTTCGAACCGGGGGTCGAGCAGTACTTC
NA	TRBJ2-7	TRBV20-1	TRBD2	CSARGVLAGSYEQYF	TGCAGTGCTAGAGGGGTACTAGCGGGATCCTACGAGCAGTACTTC
NA	TRBJ2-7	TRBV20-1	TRBD2	CSARTSGSFYEQYF	TGCAGTGCTAGAACTAGCGGGAGTTTCTACGAGCAGTACTTC
NA	TRBJ2-1	TRBV27	TRBD2	CASSFRLAGLYNEQFF	TGTGCCAGCAGTTTTAGGTTGGCGGGACTATACAATGAGCAGTTCTTC
few	TRBJ2-7	TRBV15	NA	CATSRDNWYEQYF	TGTGCCACCAGCAGAGATAACTGGTACGAGCAGTACTTC
few	TRBJ1-2	TRBV11-2	NA	CASSLIRTGYTF	TGTGCCAGCAGCTTAATCCGGACGGGCTACACCTTC